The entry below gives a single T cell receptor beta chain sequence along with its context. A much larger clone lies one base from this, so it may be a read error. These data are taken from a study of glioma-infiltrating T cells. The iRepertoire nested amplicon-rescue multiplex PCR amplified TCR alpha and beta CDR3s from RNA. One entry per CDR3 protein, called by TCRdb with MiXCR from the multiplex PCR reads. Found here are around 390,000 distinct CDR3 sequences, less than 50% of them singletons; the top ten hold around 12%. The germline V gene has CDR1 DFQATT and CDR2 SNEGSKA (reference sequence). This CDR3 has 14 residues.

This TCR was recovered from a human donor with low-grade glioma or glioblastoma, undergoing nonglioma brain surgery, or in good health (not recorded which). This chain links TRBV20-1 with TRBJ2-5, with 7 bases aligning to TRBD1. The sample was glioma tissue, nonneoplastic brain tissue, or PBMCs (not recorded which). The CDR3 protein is CSANARTGAESQYF. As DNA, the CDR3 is TGCAGTGCTAACGCGAGGACAGGAGCGGAGAGCCAGTACTTC.